This T cell receptor beta chain stems from a study of blood T cell repertoires in COVID-19 (dated by TCRdb to about 2020). In terms of the full investigation: Collaborator samples came from the United States, Italy and Spain and covered acute and convalescent phases of COVID-19. The samples were drawn from two sources: the first 160 participants of the ongoing ImmuneRACE study, and 950 to 1,500 subjects contributed by 6 global collaborators. Sample metadata almost always included a de-identified subject ID, COVID-19 status, age in years and sex. The prospective study material was composed of cDNA or gDNA derived from T cells, B-cell-depleted T cells, or PBMCs. The repertoires were released in a freely available public database meant as a resource for research on the immune response to SARS-CoV-2. Deeply sampled blood TCRbeta repertoires from subjects exposed to, actively infected with, or recovered from COVID-19 were included in the dataset. HLA class I and class II types, where available, came from metadata supplied by the sample provider rather than from assay-based typing.

TCRbeta CDR3 regions were amplified from genomic DNA using the immunoSEQ Assay, a bias-controlled multiplex PCR. The study's processing was this. The number of nucleated cells in each sample was estimated from the amplification of reference gene primers within the assay. To quantify the absolute abundance of each unique TCRbeta CDR3 rearrangement, sequence reads were collapsed and filtered. For each sample, productive Simpson clonality was calculated by taking the square root of Simpson's diversity index across productive rearrangements. Imported from immuneACCESS, the table was reduced by TCRdb to in-frame sequences with V and J called. These copies leave out some clones; in studies compared against another copy, an unresolved V gene accounts for under half, and the cause of the remainder is not known. V, J and clone size are taken as reported in that table, and D and trimming were inferred from the DNA itself. The sample table shows about 120,000 clones, and about 86% are seen once. The top ten hold 3.8% of the sample.

Each collaborating institution followed its own protocols to collect whole blood in K2EDTA tubes. For TCRbeta analysis, collaborators shipped samples as frozen whole blood, isolated PBMCs, or DNA extracted from either of those sample types. In the case of this clone: Its antigen target is currently unknown. Within one base of it there is no much larger clone, and no base qualities were kept.

The research as a whole found: The amount of clinical and demographic metadata varied by source and participant and was provided uncurated.

Sample: peripheral blood. The TCR sequence derives from a woman aged 45 to 65 with acute or convalescent COVID-19.

The CDR3 in this case is CASSPMGTGRGETQYF. At the DNA level, the sequence is TGTGCCAGTAGTCCTATGGGGACAGGGAGAGGGGAGACCCAGTACTTC. The chain is encoded by TRBV19 joined to TRBJ2-5; 9 bases in the middle match TRBD1. CDR1 and CDR2, looked up from the germline V gene (reference sequence), are LNHDA and SQIVND. Germline trimming amounts to 5 bases on V and 5 bases on J, with 12 as the count of junction bases outside the gene matches. The CDR3, from cysteine to phenylalanine, totals 16 residues. The CDR3 DNA has 48 bases and is translated from base 1.